Following are 17 T cell receptor beta chains from one sample sequenced in a study of patients and donors after allogeneic stem cell transplantation. TCRdb re-called the RT-PCR reads through MiXCR, storing one row per CDR3 protein. The sample contains 800,000 to 1,000,000 distinct CDR3 sequences, 18% of which appear only once. The material sequenced was blood, either unsorted or a sorted T cell fraction (not recorded which). All receptors come from a human donor who was either an allogeneic HSCT recipient or a stem cell or donor lymphocyte infusion donor (not recorded which). It is not recorded whose cells these are; they may come from a transplant donor.

This clonotype was picked up a small number of times. The V gene is TRBV6-5, the J gene TRBJ1-5, with D possibly being TRBD1 (5 bases). This CDR3 comprises 15 residues. Germline V gene lookup returns CDR1 MNHEY and CDR2 SVGAGI. V lost 4 bases and J 1 base, leaving 11 bases between the germline ends. CDR3 DNA sequence: TGTGCCAGCAGTTTAGGGGAGGGGAGCAATCAGCCCCAGCATTTT. Its protein is CASSLGEGSNQPQHF.

This CDR3 reads CATSRSPRAQRADTQYF. The DNA for the CDR3 is TGTGCCACCAGCAGATCCCCCCGGGCCCAGAGGGCAGATACGCAGTATTTT. The chain carries TRBV15 and TRBJ2-3; tentative D call: TRBD2 (5 bases). The CDR3 contains 17 residues. V dropped 2 bases and J dropped 4 bases, with 19 bases sitting between them. Germline CDR1 reads LNHNV; CDR2 reads YYDKDF (reference sequence).

This clonotype was detected a few times. The chain is built from TRBV24-1 and TRBJ2-5, with TRBD2 matching over 9 bases. Germline V CDR1 and CDR2: KGHDR, SFDVKD. The CDR3 has 16 amino acids. The junction had 11 bases not matched to a gene; V was cut back by 5 bases and J by 5 bases. As DNA, the CDR3 is TGTGCCACCAGTGGTTCGACTAGCGGCTATGGGGAGACCCAGTACTTC. The encoded protein is CATSGSTSGYGETQYF.

This clonotype has only a few counts. The J gene is TRBJ2-1, the V gene TRBV6-2 or TRBV6-3, with 11 bases fitting TRBD1. The CDR3 is 15 residues long. J gave up 6 bases and V 2 bases, and 3 bases lay outside the gene matches. Germline CDR1 reads MNHEY; CDR2 reads SVGEGT. CDR3 amino acids: CASSYGTGGSNEQFF. The CDR3 region has the DNA TGTGCCAGCAGTTACGGGACAGGGGGATCCAATGAGCAGTTCTTC.

This clonotype was picked up a small number of times. The V and J genes are TRBV9 and TRBJ1-6; tentative D call: TRBD1 (6 bases). This CDR3 has 15 amino acids. The V gene lost 0 bases and the J gene lost 7 bases, with 11 bases spanning the gap. CDR1 is SGDLS and CDR2 is YYNGEE in the germline V gene. CDR3 bases: TGTGCCAGCAGCGTAGTAGGGGGGGAGAATTCACCCCTCCACTTT. It encodes CASSVVGGENSPLHF.

This clonotype has only a few counts. The chain is built from TRBV7-3 and TRBJ2-3; 11 positions agree with TRBD2. V lost 5 bases to trimming and J lost 2 bases; unmatched junction nucleotides: 9. CDR3 length: 17 residues. Looked up from germline, CDR1 is SGHTA and CDR2 is FQGTGA. The CDR3 sequence: CASSPHLAGGYTDTQYF. Written as DNA, the CDR3 is TGTGCCAGCAGCCCTCACCTAGCGGGGGGTTACACAGATACGCAGTATTTT.

This clonotype appeared many times. This chain connects TRBV2 to TRBJ2-1, with 7 positions matching TRBD2. The CDR3 consists of 15 residues. CDR1 is SNHLY and CDR2 is FYNNEI in the germline V gene. V shed 2 bases, J shed 5 bases, and the junction held 6 bases outside the gene matches. CDR3 residues: CASSELPSGHNEQFF. The CDR3 nucleotides are TGTGCCAGCAGTGAACTTCCTAGCGGCCACAATGAGCAGTTCTTC.

The chain combines TRBV24-1 with TRBJ2-3; 13 nucleotides line up with TRBD2. The J segment lost 3 bases and the V segment lost 0 bases, leaving 2 bases of the junction unmatched. The CDR3 is made up of 17 amino acids. Germline V gene data show CDR1 as KGHDR and CDR2 as SFDVKD. In DNA form, the CDR3 reads TGTGCCACCAGTGATTTGGGGACTAGCGGGAAAACAGATACGCAGTATTTT. Translation gives CATSDLGTSGKTDTQYF.

The chain recombines TRBV10-3 with TRBJ2-3, with 11 bases aligning to TRBD2. Germline CDR1 is ENHRY and CDR2 is SYGVKD. The trim removed 5 bases at V and 5 bases at J, leaving 9 bases unmatched. The CDR3 length is 16 residues. The chain's CDR3 is CAISLLAGGPKDTQYF. The CDR3 region has the DNA TGTGCCATCAGTCTTTTAGCGGGAGGGCCAAAAGATACGCAGTATTTT.

This clonotype appeared a few times. This chain uses TRBV9 with TRBJ2-3, with 8 bases fitting TRBD2. Trimming removed 4 bases from V and 4 bases from J; junction bases left unmatched: 11. This CDR3 contains 16 residues. Germline assignment: CDR1 SGDLS and CDR2 YYNGEE. The CDR3 nucleotides read TGTGCCAGCAGCCGACGAGCGGGAGTTGCCCCAGATACGCAGTATTTT. Its protein product is CASSRRAGVAPDTQYF. The full variable domain, in which reference TRBV9 and TRBJ2-3 provide the parts outside the CDR3, is DSGVTQTPKHLITATGQRVTLRCSPRSGDLSVYWYQQSLDQGLQFLIQYYNGEERAKGNILERFSAQQFPDLHSELNLSSLELGDSALYFCASSRRAGVAPDTQYFGPGTRLTVL.

This clonotype was observed a few times. The CDR3 sequence is CASSSPGTGYKNTEAFF. Here the CDR3 DNA reads TGTGCCAGCAGCTCTCCCGGGACAGGGTATAAGAACACTGAAGCTTTCTTT. The chain combines TRBV7-8 with TRBJ1-1; TRBD1 matches 9 bases. Unmatched junction bases numbered 10, after V lost 4 bases and J lost 1 base. CDR3 length: 17 amino acids. Germline lookup yields CDR1 SGHVS and CDR2 FQNEAQ.

This clonotype was found a few times. This rearrangement joins TRBV12-3 or TRBV12-4 to TRBJ1-2; 10 bases agree with TRBD1. The V gene end was trimmed by 4 bases and the J gene end by 8 bases; junction bases not matched to a gene: 7. The CDR3 spans 14 residues. CDR3 loop: CASSWGTGDGGYTF. CDR3 coding DNA: TGTGCCAGCAGTTGGGGGACAGGGGATGGCGGCTACACCTTC.

This clonotype was observed at least ten times. V is TRBV12-3 or TRBV12-4 and J is TRBJ2-5; D perhaps matches TRBD2 (6 bases). V was trimmed by 3 bases and J by 2 bases, leaving 13 bases between them. This CDR3 has 15 amino acids. The CDR3 DNA follows: TGTGCCAGCAGTTTGCCCGGGACTGATCAAGAGACCCAGTACTTC. It is translated as CASSLPGTDQETQYF.

The gene calls are TRBV2 and TRBJ2-1; D remains ambiguous. The V end was cut by 8 bases, the J end by 1 base, with 12 bases between. The CDR3 runs to 14 residues. CDR1 and CDR2 (germline): SNHLY, FYNNEI. CDR3 sequence: CASGPLRSYNEQFF. The CDR3 DNA sequence: TGTGCCAGCGGCCCATTGAGGTCCTACAATGAGCAGTTCTTC. The entire variable domain, with the rest obtained from reference TRBV2 and TRBJ2-1, is as follows: EPEVTQTPSHQVTQMGQEVILRCVPISNHLYFYWYRQILGQKVEFLVSFYNNEISEKSEIFDDQFSVERPDGSNFTLKIRSTKLEDSAMYFCASGPLRSYNEQFFGPGTRLTVL.

The V and J genes are TRBV10-3 and TRBJ2-7, with 7 bases aligning to TRBD2. The CDR3 is made up of 14 amino acids. With V trimmed by 10 bases and J by 0 bases, 9 bases remained unmatched. CDR1 is ENHRY and CDR2 is SYGVKD in the germline V gene. The CDR3 DNA sequence: TGTGCCAGCAGGAACGGGGGGAGCTCCTACGAGCAGTACTTC. Encoded protein: CASRNGGSSYEQYF.

This chain joins TRBV2 and TRBJ1-6; the D is unclear. Germline values: CDR1 SNHLY, CDR2 FYNNEI. The CDR3 length is 11 residues. Trimming shortened V by 0 bases and J by 9 bases, and 0 bases separated the two germline ends. The CDR3 region is CASSEASPLHF. CDR3 sequence (DNA): TGTGCCAGCAGTGAAGCTTCACCCCTCCACTTT.

This clonotype appeared a few times. This chain connects TRBV7-2 to TRBJ2-2; weak D call: TRBD1 (5 bases). The CDR3 extends over 16 amino acids. CDR1 and CDR2 (germline): SGHTA, FQGNSA. Trimming cost V 1 base and J 0 bases, with 9 bases left between them. CDR3 protein: CASSLVGAPNTGELFF. CDR3 nucleotides: TGTGCCAGCAGCTTAGTTGGGGCTCCGAACACCGGGGAGCTGTTTTTT.